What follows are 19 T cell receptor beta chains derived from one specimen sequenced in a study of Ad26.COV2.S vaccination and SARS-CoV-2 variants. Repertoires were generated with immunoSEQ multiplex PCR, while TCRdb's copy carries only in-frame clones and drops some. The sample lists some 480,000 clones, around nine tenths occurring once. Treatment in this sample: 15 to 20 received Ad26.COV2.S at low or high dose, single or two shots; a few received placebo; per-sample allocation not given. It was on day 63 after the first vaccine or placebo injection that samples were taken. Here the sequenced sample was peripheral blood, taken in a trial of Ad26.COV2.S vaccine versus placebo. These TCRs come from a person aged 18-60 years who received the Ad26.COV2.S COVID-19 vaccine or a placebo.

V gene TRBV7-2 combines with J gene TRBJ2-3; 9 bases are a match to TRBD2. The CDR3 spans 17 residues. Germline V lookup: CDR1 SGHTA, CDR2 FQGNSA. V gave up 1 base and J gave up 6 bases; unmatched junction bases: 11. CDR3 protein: CASSLESLAGLRDTQYF. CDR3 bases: TGTGCCAGCAGCTTAGAATCCCTAGCGGGATTGAGGGATACGCAGTATTTT.

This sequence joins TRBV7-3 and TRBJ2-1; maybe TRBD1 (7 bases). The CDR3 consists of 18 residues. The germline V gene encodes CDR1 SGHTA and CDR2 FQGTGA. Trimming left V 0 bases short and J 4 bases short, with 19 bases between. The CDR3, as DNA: TGTGCCAGCAGCTTAACTGGCCCCCGGCAGGGGGGATACAATGAGCAGTTCTTC. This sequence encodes CASSLTGPRQGGYNEQFF. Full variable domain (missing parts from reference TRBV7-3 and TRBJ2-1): GAGVSQTPSNKVTEKGKYVELRCDPISGHTALYWYRQSLGQGPEFLIYFQGTGAADDSGLPNDRFFAVRPEGSVSTLKIQRTERGDSAVYLCASSLTGPRQGGYNEQFFGPGTRLTVL.

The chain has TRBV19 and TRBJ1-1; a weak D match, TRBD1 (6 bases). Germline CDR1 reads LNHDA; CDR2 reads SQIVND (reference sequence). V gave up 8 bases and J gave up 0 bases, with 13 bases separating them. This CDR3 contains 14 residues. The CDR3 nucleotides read TGTGCCAGTCTGACAGGCCCGATGAACACTGAAGCTTTCTTT. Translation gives CASLTGPMNTEAFF.

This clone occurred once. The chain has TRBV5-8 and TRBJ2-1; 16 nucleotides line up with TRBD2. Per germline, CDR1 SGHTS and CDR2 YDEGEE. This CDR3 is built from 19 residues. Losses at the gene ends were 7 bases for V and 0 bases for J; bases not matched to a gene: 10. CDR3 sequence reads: CASRSAGLAGGSSYNEQFF. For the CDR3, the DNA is TGTGCCAGCCGCAGTGCGGGACTAGCGGGAGGGAGCTCCTACAATGAGCAGTTCTTC.

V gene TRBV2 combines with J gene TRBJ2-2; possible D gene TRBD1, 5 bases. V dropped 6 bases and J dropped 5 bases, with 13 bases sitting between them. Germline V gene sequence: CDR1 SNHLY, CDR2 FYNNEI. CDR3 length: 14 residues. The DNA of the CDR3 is TGTGCCAGCAGCCCGAATCCAGGGACCGGGGAGCTGTTTTTT. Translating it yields CASSPNPGTGELFF.

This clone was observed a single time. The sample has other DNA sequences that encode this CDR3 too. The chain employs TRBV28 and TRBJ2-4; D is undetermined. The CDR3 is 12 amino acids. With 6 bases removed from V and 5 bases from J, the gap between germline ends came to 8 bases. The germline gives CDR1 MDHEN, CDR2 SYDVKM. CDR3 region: CASRGGQNIQYF. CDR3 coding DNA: TGTGCCAGCAGAGGCGGCCAAAACATTCAGTACTTC.

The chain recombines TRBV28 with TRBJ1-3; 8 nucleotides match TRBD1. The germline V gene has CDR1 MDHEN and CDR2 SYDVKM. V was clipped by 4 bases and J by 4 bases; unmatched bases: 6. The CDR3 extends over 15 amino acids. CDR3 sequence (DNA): TGTGCCAGCAGTTATCCGACAGGGGCCGGAAACACCATATATTTT. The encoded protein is CASSYPTGAGNTIYF.

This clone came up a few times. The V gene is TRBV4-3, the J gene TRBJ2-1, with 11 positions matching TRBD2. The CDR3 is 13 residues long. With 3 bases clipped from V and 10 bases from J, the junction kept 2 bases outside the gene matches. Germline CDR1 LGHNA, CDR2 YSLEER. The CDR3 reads CASSHASGGEQFF. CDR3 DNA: TGCGCCAGCAGCCATGCTAGCGGGGGGGAGCAGTTCTTC.

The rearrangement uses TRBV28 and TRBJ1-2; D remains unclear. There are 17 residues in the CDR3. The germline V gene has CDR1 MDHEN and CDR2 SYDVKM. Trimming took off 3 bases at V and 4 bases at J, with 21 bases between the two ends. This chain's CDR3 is CASSFRGRPSTLYGYTF. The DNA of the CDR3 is TGTGCCAGCAGTTTCAGAGGCAGGCCGTCTACTCTCTATGGCTACACCTTC.

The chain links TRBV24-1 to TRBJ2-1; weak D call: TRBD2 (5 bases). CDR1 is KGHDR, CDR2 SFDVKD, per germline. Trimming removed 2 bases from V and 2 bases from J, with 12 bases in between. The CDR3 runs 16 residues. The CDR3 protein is CATSDSWETAYNEQFF. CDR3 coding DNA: TGTGCCACCAGTGATTCGTGGGAGACGGCCTACAATGAGCAGTTCTTC.

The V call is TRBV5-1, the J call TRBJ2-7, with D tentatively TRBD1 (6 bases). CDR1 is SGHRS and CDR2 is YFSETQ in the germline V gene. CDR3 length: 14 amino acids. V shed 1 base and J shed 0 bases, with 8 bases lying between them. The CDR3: CASSLRGISYEQYF. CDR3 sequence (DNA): TGCGCCAGCAGCTTGAGGGGGATCTCCTACGAGCAGTACTTC.

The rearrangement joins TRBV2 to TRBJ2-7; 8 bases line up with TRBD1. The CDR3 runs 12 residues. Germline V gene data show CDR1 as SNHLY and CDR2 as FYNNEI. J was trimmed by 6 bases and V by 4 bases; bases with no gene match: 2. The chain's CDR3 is CASSAGGPEQYF. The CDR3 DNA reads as TGTGCCAGCAGTGCAGGGGGCCCCGAGCAGTACTTC.

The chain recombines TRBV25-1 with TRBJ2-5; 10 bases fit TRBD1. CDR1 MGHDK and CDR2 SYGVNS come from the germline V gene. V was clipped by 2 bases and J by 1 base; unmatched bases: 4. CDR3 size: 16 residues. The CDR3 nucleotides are TGTGCCAGCAGTGAACCCGGACAGGGGGTCCAAGAGACCCAGTACTTC. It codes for CASSEPGQGVQETQYF.

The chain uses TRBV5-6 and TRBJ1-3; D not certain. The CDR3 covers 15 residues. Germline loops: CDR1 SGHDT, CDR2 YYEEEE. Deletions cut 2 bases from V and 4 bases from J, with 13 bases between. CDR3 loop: CASSFRLGIGNTIYF. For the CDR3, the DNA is TGTGCCAGCAGCTTCCGTCTTGGAATAGGAAACACCATATATTTT.

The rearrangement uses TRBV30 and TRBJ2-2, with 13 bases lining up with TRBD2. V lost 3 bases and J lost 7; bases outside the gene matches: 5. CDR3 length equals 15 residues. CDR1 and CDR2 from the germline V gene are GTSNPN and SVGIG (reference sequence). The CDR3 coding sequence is TGTGCCTGGAGAACTAGCGGGAGGGCTGACGGGGAGCTGTTTTTT. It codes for CAWRTSGRADGELFF.

CDR3 nucleotides: TGTGCCAGCAGACCGGGACTACGGGCCCGGGGGACCCAGTACTTC. This encodes CASRPGLRARGTQYF. V and J are TRBV28 and TRBJ2-5; 7 nucleotides align to TRBD2. Germline assignment: CDR1 MDHEN and CDR2 SYDVKM. The CDR3 runs to 15 residues. With V trimmed by 6 bases and J by 7 bases, 14 bases remained unmatched.

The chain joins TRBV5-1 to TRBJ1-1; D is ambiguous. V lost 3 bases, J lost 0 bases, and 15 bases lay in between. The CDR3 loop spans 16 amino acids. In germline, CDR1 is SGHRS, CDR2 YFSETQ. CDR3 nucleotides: TGCGCCAGCAGCTGGCAGGTACGGAATTTGAACACTGAAGCTTTCTTT. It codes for CASSWQVRNLNTEAFF. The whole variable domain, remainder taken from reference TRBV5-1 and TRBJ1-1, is KAGVTQTPRYLIKTRGQQVTLSCSPISGHRSVSWYQQTPGQGLQFLFEYFSETQRNKGNFPGRFSGRQFSNSRSEMNVSTLELGDSALYLCASSWQVRNLNTEAFFGQGTRLTVV.

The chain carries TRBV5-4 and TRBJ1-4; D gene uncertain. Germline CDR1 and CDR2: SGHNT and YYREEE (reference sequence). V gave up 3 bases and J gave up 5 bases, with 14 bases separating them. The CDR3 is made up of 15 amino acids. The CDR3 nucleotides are TGTGCCAGCAGCTCCCGGGGTACAGAGAATGAAAAACTGTTTTTT. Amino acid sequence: CASSSRGTENEKLFF.

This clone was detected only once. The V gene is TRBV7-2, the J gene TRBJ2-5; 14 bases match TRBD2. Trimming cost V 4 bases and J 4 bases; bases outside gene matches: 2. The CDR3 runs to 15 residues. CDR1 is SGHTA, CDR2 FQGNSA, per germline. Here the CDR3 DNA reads TGTGCCAGCAGCTGGGGGACTAGCGGGAGAGAGACCCAGTACTTC. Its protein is CASSWGTSGRETQYF.